This T cell receptor (beta chain) is drawn from a study of identical twins. Study outcomes and limitations: Fewer insertions marked abundant cord blood beta clonotypes; young adult naive trended weakly, memory not at all.

There are 14 residues in the CDR3. Germline loops: CDR1 DFQATT, CDR2 SNEGSKA (reference sequence). Unmatched junction bases numbered 10, after V lost 3 bases and J lost 7 bases. In this sample, this clonotype turned up a few times. Its antigen is not identified. In TCRdb, the 5' RACE reads were re-called with MiXCR into one record per CDR3 protein. The sample consists of hundreds of thousands of distinct CDR3 sequences, over 9% of them appearing once. These data also featured in a second study, about yellow fever vaccine responses in identical twins.

The sample consisted of PBMCs. This sequence was found in a woman aged 18-29 years in good health. The J gene is TRBJ2-5, the V gene TRBV20-1; 8 bases are a match to TRBD1. As DNA, the CDR3 is TGCAGTGCTAGGGGGACAGGAGGCGACGTGACCCAGTACTTC. This sequence encodes CSARGTGGDVTQYF.